The source of this TCR beta chain is a study of T cells in Graves' hyperthyroidism and ophthalmopathy (dated by TCRdb to about 2019). In the study overall: Peripheral blood was collected at initial diagnosis, before any treatment. TCR V-J signatures able to tell the groups apart were searched for in a discovery cohort of 100 or so patients, of whom roughly 42 had Graves' ophthalmopathy and roughly 59 had stable Graves' hyperthyroidism. Whether ophthalmopathy could be predicted prospectively was tested in an independent validation cohort made up of about 18 hyperthyroidism patients plus 17 patients who later progressed to ophthalmopathy. The 75 to 100 discovery patients were divided at random into training and test sets in a 7:3 ratio. Thyroid tissue and blood T-cell repertoires from over 5 Graves' hyperthyroidism patients were also compared in the study. Once sampling was done, hyperthyroidism patients were given methimazole at a starting dose of 30 mg daily, whereas ophthalmopathy patients were given high-dose intravenous methylprednisolone. TCR Vbeta CDR3 sequencing of 140 or so peripheral blood samples (around 45 ophthalmopathy, some 75 hyperthyroidism and approximately 17 progressor patients) is reported in the paper.

What the study reported, not specific to this receptor: During validation, the model predicted progression to ophthalmopathy a median of about 5.9 months ahead of onset, with almost 71% sensitivity and 72.22% specificity. A model built on a 13 V-J signature distinguished ophthalmopathy from stable hyperthyroidism, reaching over 85% sensitivity and 81.08% specificity in cross-validation and 80%/75% in testing. Most expanded thyroid clonotypes (frequency above 0.001) were also found in blood, which suggests that blood repertoires may mirror thyroid immune responses. No statistical method was used to set the sample size in advance, and investigators knew the group allocation.

The TCR beta CDR3 regions were amplified from the RNA transcripts. The TCR CDR3 was subjected to a first round of RT-PCR using the HTBI primer set and the Qiagen OneStep RT-PCR kit. Libraries were constructed in a second round of multiplex PCR, after which size selection and purification were carried out. Paired-end sequencing of the libraries was performed with 100 bp reads on an Illumina HiSeq2000. Turning to the authors' computational methods: SOAPnuke was used to process the raw data, removing reads that contained adapters or uncalled bases, had a mean Phred below 15, or lacked an exact match to the constant primer or identifier. High-quality paired reads were merged with COPE v1.2.5, and unique nucleotide sequences were defined as clonotypes. MiTCR v1.1 was used to align clonotypes to the IMGT TRBV, TRBD and TRBJ reference segments. Analysis was restricted to V-J combinations with a frequency above 0.0001, which covered 98% to 99.2% of repertoires. The TCS score was defined as F50 (clonal expansion) divided by E x V (chaos), with BLOSUM62-based TCRdist calculated between CDR3 peptides within each V-J. Welch's t-statistics and random forest reduced around 510 V-J features to roughly 13, which were used in a naive Bayes classifier (R e1071). In-frame beta chains were kept once TCRdb had trimmed the public reads at Q25 with fastp and called clones with MiXCR. Rows merge per CDR3 protein into single entries with the most common DNA and genes. TCRdb's processing, not the authors' own work, is the source of the V and J calls. The sample table records hundreds of thousands of distinct CDR3 sequences; less than 25% of these occur just once. Under 55% of the sample is in the top ten clones.

The CDR3 contains 15 residues, cysteine and phenylalanine counted. Only the CDR3 DNA stays, 45 bases, in frame from base 1. Trimming at the junction amounts to 8 bases on V and 1 base on J, and the germline ends lie 15 bases apart. A remark on this clonotype: This receptor's antigen is unknown. The input lacks base qualities; no much larger clone sits a single base away.

Ophthalmopathy patients had moderately to severely active disease, Clinical Activity Score of at least 3, NOSPECS grade of at least 4, and duration under 3 months. Exclusion was applied to patients with uncontrolled infections, other autoimmune diseases, pregnancy or lactation. Diagnoses relied on clinical symptoms, serum thyroxine and TRAb, thyroid ultrasound and orbital computed tomography. PBMCs were isolated from 10 ml of fresh peripheral blood by Ficoll-Paque density gradient centrifugation. Total RNA was extracted using Trizol reagent, and RNA quality was assessed on an Agilent 2100 Bioanalyzer.

Here the chain combines TRBV12-3 or TRBV12-4 and TRBJ1-3; there is no confident call for the D gene. This TCR came from a woman between 65 and 79 years old with Graves' ophthalmopathy. Source material: blood. This receptor carries the CDR3 CASSLTGLSGNTIYF. The DNA reads TGTGCCAGCTCCTTGACCGGGTTGTCTGGAAACACCATATATTTT.